This entry features one T cell receptor (beta chain) sequence. Its antigen is unknown. The data originate from a study of T cells after yellow fever vaccination. Germline assignment: CDR1 DFQATT and CDR2 SNEGSKA (reference sequence). This CDR3 has 18 residues. The V and J ends lost 5 bases and 0 bases respectively, with 20 bases between them. Study-level points and caveats: A large majority of primary-vaccination clones showed up again after the booster (around 96% CD4, around 90% CD8). Weaker in magnitude, the secondary response showed a faster peak on day 5 versus 15. There was a possibility that FACS-sorted repertoires contained abundant clonotypes contaminating from the bulk population.

TCR cDNA, made by 5'RACE template switching, carried an added universal primer site and UMIs. One entry per CDR3 protein, called by TCRdb with MiXCR from the 5' RACE reads. This sample yields more than 250,000 distinct CDR3 sequences, of which around 7% are seen a single time; roughly a sixth belongs to the top ten. The source material was PBMCs, sampled roughly 47 days after the first yellow fever vaccination. The source is a man aged 18-30 years who received the YFV17D yellow fever vaccine. This chain uses TRBV20-1 with TRBJ2-6; D is possibly TRBD2 (7 bases). This CDR3 reads CSAPTEGGALSGANVLTF. In nucleotides, the CDR3 is TGCAGTGCTCCCACCGAAGGGGGGGCTCTCTCTGGGGCCAACGTCCTGACTTTC.